This T cell receptor (beta chain) stems from a study of spatial heterogeneity in lung cancer. Study outcomes and limitations: Expanded intratumoral alpha and beta TCR counts tracked tumor mutation counts.

Documented time point: sample taken at primary tumor resection. Tumor, nontumor lung or frozen PBMC supplied whole RNA that was sequenced unsorted. Every cDNA TCR molecule received its own unique molecular identifier. MiXCR was run by TCRdb on the 5' RACE reads, yielding one entry per CDR3 protein. Altogether several thousand distinct CDR3 sequences are present, 4.5% to 5.5% being singletons, with the ten largest covering more than 20%. Only a few counts were recorded for this clonotype. As yet, its antigen is unknown. Being one base from a much bigger clone, this may be a read error. This CDR3 has 15 amino acids. Germline-derived CDR1 and CDR2 are SNHLY and FYNNEI. Between the trimmed V and J ends, which lost 11 bases and 4 bases, there was a span of 21 bases.

This receptor was taken from a male donor with early-stage non-small cell lung cancer. Sequencing used lung tumor tissue, obtained at surgery. This rearrangement joins TRBV2 to TRBJ1-3, with D possibly being TRBD1 (5 bases). In DNA, the CDR3 is TGTGCCGGCAAACGAACAGGCGGCGCCGGAAACACCATATATTTT. This encodes CAGKRTGGAGNTIYF.